The 15 T cell receptor beta chains in this list originate from one sample, sequenced in a study of CD8+ T cells in alopecia areata. As for treatment: oral pan-JAK inhibitor, 5-10 mg twice daily. Extraction of RNA preceded its reverse transcription into cDNA, which served as the sequencing template. Sequencing was performed with immunoSEQ multiplex PCR; in TCRdb, only in-frame clones are kept and a portion is missing. The data hold 150,000 to 200,000 clones, with roughly 60% observed a single time. Sequencing used CD4+ T cells sorted from blood, obtained at week 24, from a patient treated with tofacitinib. These receptors were obtained from a human donor with alopecia areata.

The chain has TRBV10-3 and TRBJ2-5; 8 nucleotides match TRBD1. This CDR3 has 14 amino acids. Germline loops: CDR1 ENHRY, CDR2 SYGVKD. Losses at the gene ends were 6 bases for V and 0 bases for J; bases not matched to a gene: 3. The CDR3 coding sequence is TGTGCCATCAGAAAGGACAGGGACCAAGAGACCCAGTACTTC. Translation gives CAIRKDRDQETQYF.

The chain joins TRBV30 to TRBJ1-5; possible D gene TRBD1, 6 bases. The germline CDR1 and CDR2 sequences are GTSNPN and SVGIG (reference sequence). The CDR3 is 14 amino acids. The ends were cut back, 0 bases at V and 5 bases at J, with 11 bases in the middle. CDR3 residues: CAWSVGGGDQPQHF. The DNA for the CDR3 is TGTGCCTGGAGTGTAGGGGGGGGCGATCAGCCCCAGCATTTT.

This sequence joins TRBV9 and TRBJ1-1, with D perhaps TRBD1 (6 bases). V was trimmed by 1 base and J by 3 bases, leaving 13 bases between them. Germline-derived CDR1 and CDR2 are SGDLS and YYNGEE. CDR3 length: 15 residues. The CDR3 loop reads CASSVTGLGDTEAFF. The CDR3 nucleotides read TGTGCCAGCAGCGTAACAGGGTTGGGCGACACTGAAGCTTTCTTT.

This CDR3 is CASSIDRPHGANVLTF. Written as DNA, the CDR3 is TGTGCCAGTAGTATAGATCGCCCACACGGGGCCAACGTCCTGACTTTC. The V and J genes are TRBV19 and TRBJ2-6, with D hard to call. Germline CDR1 LNHDA, CDR2 SQIVND (reference sequence). With 0 bases removed from V and 4 bases from J, the gap between germline ends came to 10 bases. This CDR3 spans 16 amino acids.

The chain carries TRBV7-9 and TRBJ1-1, with a possible D match to TRBD1 (5 bases). The CDR3 length is 14 residues. The V end lost 5 bases, the J end lost 11 bases, and 21 bases lay between the germline ends. The germline gives CDR1 SEHNR, CDR2 FQNEAQ (reference sequence). The CDR3 region is CASSHFYSVGRAFF. CDR3 in DNA: TGTGCCAGCAGCCATTTTTACAGCGTGGGACGGGCTTTCTTT.

CDR3 sequence: CASGLGDSQNSPLHF. For the CDR3, the DNA is TGTGCTAGTGGTTTAGGGGACAGCCAAAATTCACCCCTCCACTTT. V is TRBV12-5 and J is TRBJ1-6; TRBD1 agrees at 7 bases. V dropped 3 bases and J dropped 7; count of bases not matched to a gene: 6. This CDR3 comprises 15 residues. Germline V gene data show CDR1 as LGHNT and CDR2 as FRNRAP.

The gene calls are TRBV30 and TRBJ2-2, with D perhaps TRBD1 (5 bases). Trimming left V 0 bases short and J 7 bases short, with 9 bases between. From germline, CDR1 is GTSNPN and CDR2 SVGIG (reference sequence). This CDR3 region has 13 residues. CDR3 residues: CAWSVLTDGELFF. As DNA, the CDR3 is TGTGCCTGGAGTGTACTGACAGACGGGGAGCTGTTTTTT. The full variable domain, completed using reference TRBV30 and TRBJ2-2, is SQTIHQWPATLVQPVGSPLSLECTVEGTSNPNLYWYRQAAGRGLQLLFYSVGIGQISSEVPQNLSASRPQDRQFILSSKKLLLSDSGFYLCAWSVLTDGELFFGEGSRLTVL.

Ten or more counts support this clone. V usage is TRBV9 and J usage is TRBJ1-2; 7 positions match TRBD1. The CDR3 covers 12 residues. V was clipped by 5 bases and J by 4 bases; unmatched bases: 2. Germline V gene sequence: CDR1 SGDLS, CDR2 YYNGEE. In nucleotides, the CDR3 is TGTGCCAGCAGTACAGGGGCCTATGGCTACACCTTC. Its translation: CASSTGAYGYTF.

This clone turned up a few times. The chain is built from TRBV10-2 and TRBJ2-3; the D gene is possibly TRBD1 (5 bases). CDR1 is WSHSY, CDR2 SAAADI, per germline. The ends were cut back, 7 bases at V and 2 bases at J, with 13 bases in the middle. The CDR3 length is 14 residues. CDR3 loop: CASNQGTLTDTQYF. The CDR3 DNA reads as TGCGCCAGCAACCAGGGAACTCTCACAGATACGCAGTATTTT.

This chain connects TRBV29-1 to TRBJ1-1, with 8 positions matching TRBD1. With V trimmed by 2 bases and J by 5 bases, 7 bases remained unmatched. The CDR3 contains 14 residues. Germline CDR1 reads SQVTM; CDR2 reads ANQGSEA. The CDR3 reads CSVENQGARTEAFF. CDR3 coding DNA: TGCAGCGTTGAAAACCAGGGGGCGAGGACTGAAGCTTTCTTT.

The chain recombines TRBV30 with TRBJ1-2; 7 nucleotides line up with TRBD1. The CDR3 consists of 13 residues. Germline V gives CDR1 GTSNPN, CDR2 SVGIG (reference sequence). V lost 4 bases to trimming and J lost 5 bases; unmatched junction nucleotides: 7. This chain's CDR3 is CAWNRQGKYGYTF. In DNA, the CDR3 is TGTGCCTGGAACCGACAGGGAAAATATGGCTACACCTTC.

The chain employs TRBV5-6 and TRBJ2-5; D uncertain. Germline loops: CDR1 SGHDT, CDR2 YYEEEE. Trimming took off 0 bases at V and 4 bases at J, with 4 bases between the two ends. This CDR3 has 12 residues. CDR3: CASSLDGETQYF. DNA of the CDR3: TGTGCCAGCAGCTTGGACGGAGAGACCCAGTACTTC.

In its sample, this clone was seen a few times. V and J are TRBV7-2 and TRBJ1-3; possibly TRBD1 for D (5 bases). Trimming left V 2 bases short and J 2 bases short, with 10 bases between. This CDR3 contains 15 residues. Germline V gene data show CDR1 as SGHTA and CDR2 as FQGNSA. In DNA form, the CDR3 reads TGTGCCAGCAGCTTAACAGGCCTGCCTGGAAACACCATATATTTT. As protein: CASSLTGLPGNTIYF.

The genes are TRBV29-1 and TRBJ1-1, with D perhaps matching TRBD1 (6 bases). Trimming removed 6 bases at V and 5 bases at J, with 16 bases between. Germline CDR1 SQVTM, CDR2 ANQGSEA. This CDR3 has 13 residues. The CDR3 protein is CSVHGQTGTEAFF. In DNA, the CDR3 is TGCAGCGTCCACGGACAGACGGGGACTGAAGCTTTCTTT.

The table lists this clone with a few counts. This rearrangement joins TRBV29-1 to TRBJ1-2; unclear D gene. This CDR3 has 15 residues. Germline V gene sequence: CDR1 SQVTM, CDR2 ANQGSEA. Trimming cost V 0 bases and J 7 bases, with 18 bases left between them. CDR3 in amino acids: CSVEDKGSEGGGYTF. DNA for the CDR3: TGCAGCGTTGAAGATAAGGGTTCAGAGGGAGGTGGCTACACCTTC.